This TCR beta chain was sequenced in a study of T cell responses to AZD1222 COVID-19 vaccine. About the research overall: Analysis merged second doses at about 4 or about 12 weeks.

Findings and caveats of the study: Mapped onto spike, vaccine-associated CD4 TCRs spanned it and were dominant at 160-218 and 743-854. The donor cohort was predominantly white British with a female majority, and clonal diversity may have been underestimated.

V was cut by 3 bases and J by 1 base, with 11 bases left in between. CDR1 and CDR2 from the germline V gene are LNHNV and YYDKDF (reference sequence). CDR3 length: 15 amino acids. With respect to this clone: Its specificity is unknown.

Clones were sequenced by immunoSEQ multiplex PCR, and TCRdb holds only the in-frame ones, with some missing. The sample lists about 120,000 clones; more than 85% were seen once. The receptor was isolated from an adult in good health. Sequenced material: peripheral blood, taken on day 0 of AZD1222 vaccination. The rearrangement joins TRBV15 to TRBJ2-3, with D unclear. The CDR3 DNA sequence: TGTGCCACCAGCAGCCGGCGACGGGGCACAGATACGCAGTATTTT. Translation gives CATSSRRRGTDTQYF.